A single sample gave rise to the 31 T cell receptor beta chains below, sequenced in a study of response to subunit inactivated influenza vaccine. TCRdb re-called the RT-PCR reads through MiXCR, storing one row per CDR3 protein. In the table there are about 240,000 distinct CDR3 sequences, about 12% of which are singletons. Source: non-naive T cells sorted from PBMCs, taken 14 to 15 days before vaccination. These receptor sequences come from a middle-aged man who received an inactivated influenza vaccine.

A few counts support this clonotype. This sequence joins TRBV7-2 and TRBJ2-1, with D perhaps TRBD1 (6 bases). CDR3 length: 15 residues. V was cut by 4 bases and J by 2 bases, with 12 bases left in between. Germline V gene sequence: CDR1 SGHTA, CDR2 FQGNSA. CDR3 protein: CASSSEGVTYNEQFF. The CDR3 DNA reads TGTGCCAGCAGCTCAGAGGGGGTTACCTACAATGAGCAGTTCTTC.

V gene TRBV7-9 combines with J gene TRBJ2-7; D remains ambiguous. The germline V gene encodes CDR1 SEHNR and CDR2 FQNEAQ (reference sequence). The CDR3 contains 12 residues. The germline V and J ends were trimmed by 5 bases and 6 bases, with 11 bases remaining between them. CDR3 in amino acids: CASSRRVSEQYF. In DNA, the CDR3 is TGTGCCAGCAGCCGACGGGTTTCCGAGCAGTACTTC.

The sample holds many counts of this clonotype. The rearrangement joins TRBV6-5 to TRBJ1-6; D not resolved. The CDR3 covers 17 residues. The V gene lost 1 base and the J gene lost 5 bases, with 15 bases spanning the gap. CDR1 and CDR2 from the germline V gene are MNHEY and SVGAGI. The CDR3 sequence: CASSYFVIRGNNSPLHF. CDR3 coding DNA: TGTGCCAGCAGTTACTTCGTCATTCGAGGCAATAATTCACCCCTCCACTTT.

There are many counts of this clonotype. This chain uses TRBV4-3 with TRBJ2-7; D is unclear. This CDR3 is 11 amino acids long. CDR1 is LGHNA, CDR2 YSLEER, per germline. Trimming shortened V by 9 bases and J by 9 bases, and 15 bases separated the two germline ends. CDR3 in amino acids: CARILFPGQYF. In DNA form, the CDR3 reads TGCGCCAGGATCCTCTTCCCTGGGCAGTACTTC.

The genes are TRBV20-1 and TRBJ2-5; the D gene is possibly TRBD2 (6 bases). Trimming cost V 3 bases and J 6 bases, with 11 bases left between them. Germline V gives CDR1 DFQATT, CDR2 SNEGSKA (reference sequence). The CDR3 is made up of 12 amino acids. The CDR3 reads CSARTAGQTQYF. In DNA, the CDR3 is TGCAGTGCTAGGACTGCGGGGCAGACCCAGTACTTC.

The sample holds many counts of this clonotype. This chain connects TRBV5-6 to TRBJ2-2, with D tentatively TRBD2 (6 bases). This CDR3 comprises 16 residues. V lost 2 bases to trimming and J lost 3 bases, with 14 bases between them. CDR1 is SGHDT and CDR2 is YYEEEE in the germline V gene. In DNA form, the CDR3 reads TGTGCCAGCAGCTTCTCGGAGGGGACCGACACCGGGGAGCTGTTTTTT. Its protein product is CASSFSEGTDTGELFF.

The chain has TRBV7-2 and TRBJ2-5; D ambiguous. CDR1 is SGHTA, CDR2 FQGNSA, per germline. CDR3 size: 13 residues. V lost 8 bases to trimming and J lost 8 bases, with 18 bases between them. CDR3 DNA: TGTGCCAGCTCGGATTGGAGTTCAGAAACCCAGTACTTC. This encodes CASSDWSSETQYF.

The CDR3: CASSSRSGNIQYF. The CDR3 bases are TGTGCCAGCAGCTCCCGTTCGGGAAACATTCAGTACTTC. The chain uses TRBV6-2 or TRBV6-3 and TRBJ2-4; D unclear. In germline, CDR1 is MNHEY, CDR2 SVGEGT. Trimming removed 6 bases from V and 6 bases from J, with 12 bases in between. The CDR3 extends over 13 amino acids.

In its sample, this clonotype was seen a few times. The CDR3 bases are TGTGCCAGCAGCGTAGGAGGCGGGACAGGGGCGACTGAAGCTTTCTTT. Protein sequence: CASSVGGGTGATEAFF. The J gene is TRBJ1-1, the V gene TRBV9; 10 nucleotides match TRBD1. In germline, CDR1 is SGDLS, CDR2 YYNGEE. There are 16 residues in the CDR3. V lost 0 bases to trimming and J lost 5 bases; unmatched junction nucleotides: 7.

This chain joins TRBV6-1 and TRBJ1-6; D not certain. Germline V lookup: CDR1 MNHNS, CDR2 SASEGT. V was trimmed by 10 bases and J by 10 bases, leaving 17 bases between them. The CDR3 sequence is 13 residues long. The CDR3 DNA follows: TGTGCCACCACGGGAAATAAGAGGTCACCCCTCCACTTT. It is translated as CATTGNKRSPLHF.

The chain employs TRBV7-9 and TRBJ2-1; TRBD2 aligns across 10 bases. Germline V gives CDR1 SEHNR, CDR2 FQNEAQ (reference sequence). Trimming took 1 base from V and 8 from J; bases not matched to a gene: 11. The CDR3 contains 17 residues. The CDR3 loop reads CASSLGSSGSSRDEQFF. CDR3 nucleotide sequence: TGTGCCAGCAGCTTAGGATCTAGCGGGAGTTCTAGGGATGAGCAGTTCTTC.

The chain links TRBV20-1 to TRBJ2-3; D gene unclear. The CDR3 is 14 residues long. Germline CDR1 and CDR2: DFQATT and SNEGSKA (reference sequence). With 2 bases removed from V and 4 bases from J, the gap between germline ends came to 13 bases. Written as DNA, the CDR3 is TGCAGTGCTAGACGTAGGGATGGGGCAGATACGCAGTATTTT. This gives the protein CSARRRDGADTQYF.

This chain uses TRBV6-2 or TRBV6-3 with TRBJ2-1; D is undetermined. CDR3 length: 13 residues. Germline V gene data show CDR1 as MNHEY and CDR2 as SVGEGT. V lost 2 bases to trimming and J lost 5 bases, with 7 bases between them. CDR3 protein: CASSYNYNNEQFF. In nucleotides, the CDR3 is TGTGCCAGCAGTTACAACTACAACAATGAGCAGTTCTTC.

Ten or more counts support this clonotype. The rearrangement links TRBV3-1 to TRBJ1-1; TRBD1 matches at 8 bases. The J segment lost 4 bases and the V segment lost 3 bases, leaving 13 bases of the junction unmatched. Germline V CDR1 and CDR2: LGHDT, YNNKEL (reference sequence). The CDR3 runs 17 residues. CDR3 nucleotide sequence: TGTGCCAGCAGCCATCTGACAGGGGCTAGAACGGGCACTGAAGCTTTCTTT. Protein: CASSHLTGARTGTEAFF.

V is TRBV7-9 and J is TRBJ1-1; 9 bases agree with TRBD1. The CDR3 extends over 14 amino acids. Germline trimming cut 4 bases from V and 5 bases from J; bases unmatched to any gene: 5. Germline V gene sequence: CDR1 SEHNR, CDR2 FQNEAQ (reference sequence). The chain's CDR3 is CASSSGTGSTEAFF. CDR3 in DNA: TGTGCCAGCAGCTCCGGGACAGGGAGTACTGAAGCTTTCTTT.

As concerns this clonotype: A much larger clone lies a single base off, so this may be a read error. The chain combines TRBV4-2 with TRBJ2-3; D unresolved. Germline assignment: CDR1 LGHNA and CDR2 YNFKEQ. The CDR3 is 13 residues long. CDR3 in DNA: TGTGCCAGCGGCCAAGATTATGCAGATACGCAGTATTTT. Translation gives CASGQDYADTQYF.

V is TRBV9 and J is TRBJ2-1, with D tentatively TRBD1 or TRBD2 (6 bases each). CDR1 and CDR2 from the germline V gene are SGDLS and YYNGEE. V was shortened by 4 bases and J by 10 bases, with 9 bases between the two germline ends. The CDR3 contains 11 residues. The CDR3 reads CASSPGAEQFF. The CDR3 nucleotides are TGTGCCAGCAGCCCGGGGGCCGAGCAGTTCTTC.

This clonotype was picked up many times. The chain couples TRBV7-6 to TRBJ2-3; 9 bases map to TRBD2. This CDR3 is built from 15 residues. Per germline, CDR1 SGHVS and CDR2 FNYEAQ. With V trimmed by 5 bases and J by 3 bases, 6 bases remained unmatched. In nucleotides, the CDR3 is TGTGCCAGCAGCCTGGGACTAGCTAGGACAGATACGCAGTATTTT. This codes for CASSLGLARTDTQYF.

The sample holds a few counts of this clonotype. This chain uses TRBV7-2 with TRBJ2-3; D ambiguous. CDR1 and CDR2 (germline): SGHTA, FQGNSA. The CDR3 runs 14 residues. V dropped 3 bases and J dropped 0 bases, with 7 bases sitting between them. CDR3 nucleotide sequence: TGTGCCAGCAGCTTTTGGGGTAGCACAGATACGCAGTATTTT. Its translation: CASSFWGSTDTQYF.

The chain employs TRBV12-3 or TRBV12-4 and TRBJ1-2; D might be TRBD1 (6 bases). The CDR3 consists of 14 residues. V was clipped by 6 bases and J by 2 bases, with 13 bases between them. The CDR3 nucleotides read TGTGCCAGCAGGAGGACAGCGGGGAACTATGGCTACACCTTC. Residues: CASRRTAGNYGYTF.

This clonotype occurred a few times. This CDR3 is CASIDLGARETQYF. The CDR3 bases are TGTGCCAGCATTGACTTGGGGGCTCGAGAGACCCAGTACTTC. The chain employs TRBV27 and TRBJ2-5; D is possibly TRBD1 (6 bases). This CDR3 is 14 amino acids long. V gave up 7 bases and J gave up 4 bases, with 16 bases separating them. CDR1 is MNHEY and CDR2 is SMNVEV in the germline V gene (reference sequence).

V is TRBV6-5 and J is TRBJ2-7; possible D gene TRBD1, 5 bases. This CDR3 region has 14 residues. Germline V lookup: CDR1 MNHEY, CDR2 SVGAGI. V lost 5 bases, J lost 1 base, and 12 bases lay in between. The CDR3 here is CASSDPRQSYEQYF. The CDR3 nucleotides are TGTGCCAGCAGTGACCCGAGACAGTCCTACGAGCAGTACTTC.

This clonotype has only a few counts. The gene calls are TRBV5-1 and TRBJ2-1, with D perhaps matching TRBD1 (5 bases). V was shortened by 4 bases and J by 0 bases, with 14 bases between the two germline ends. The germline V gene encodes CDR1 SGHRS and CDR2 YFSETQ. The CDR3 is 16 residues long. Here the CDR3 DNA reads TGCGCCAGCAGCATCGGACAATCGAGCTCCTACAATGAGCAGTTCTTC. This sequence encodes CASSIGQSSSYNEQFF.

The chain carries TRBV5-4 and TRBJ2-3, with 9 bases matching TRBD2. The V segment lost 1 base and the J segment 5 bases; nucleotides outside the gene matches: 5. The CDR3 runs 15 residues. Germline V CDR1 and CDR2: SGHNT, YYREEE (reference sequence). CDR3 bases: TGTGCCAGCAGCTTGACGAGACTAGCGGTAGATACGCAGTATTTT. Protein product: CASSLTRLAVDTQYF. Full variable domain (rest looked up from reference TRBV5-4 and TRBJ2-3): ETGVTQSPTHLIKTRGQQVTLRCSSQSGHNTVSWYQQALGQGPQFIFQYYREEENGRGNFPPRFSGLQFPNYSSELNVNALELDDSALYLCASSLTRLAVDTQYFGPGTRLTVL.

This clonotype showed up just a few times. The rearrangement uses TRBV6-2 or TRBV6-3 and TRBJ2-7, with 8 bases fitting TRBD1. V lost 4 bases and J lost 7; bases outside the gene matches: 9. Per the germline V gene, CDR1 is MNHEY and CDR2 is SVGEGT. The CDR3 has 14 amino acids. CDR3 DNA sequence: TGTGCCAGCAGTTTGGGACAGGAACTTCAAGAGCAGTACTTC. Protein: CASSLGQELQEQYF.

There are many counts of this clonotype. This chain joins TRBV7-9 and TRBJ2-1; 10 positions agree with TRBD2. V gave up 2 bases and J gave up 9 bases; unmatched junction bases: 7. This CDR3 comprises 15 residues. Germline lookup yields CDR1 SEHNR and CDR2 FQNEAQ (reference sequence). CDR3 nucleotide sequence: TGTGCCAGCAGCTTAAGGGCTAGCGGGAGTGGTGAGCAGTTCTTC. As protein: CASSLRASGSGEQFF.

The chain combines TRBV13 with TRBJ2-3, with 7 bases matching TRBD2. V gave up 5 bases and J gave up 6 bases; unmatched junction bases: 8. The length of the CDR3 is 14 residues. CDR1 and CDR2 (germline): PRHDT, FYEKMQ (reference sequence). DNA of the CDR3: TGTGCCAGCAGCACCAATAGGGGAGGGGATACGCAGTATTTT. Its protein is CASSTNRGGDTQYF.

This clonotype has a handful of counts. The V call is TRBV20-1, the J call TRBJ2-2, with D unresolved. Germline V lookup: CDR1 DFQATT, CDR2 SNEGSKA (reference sequence). Trimming shortened V by 3 bases and J by 1 base, and 12 bases separated the two germline ends. The CDR3 consists of 15 residues. Here the CDR3 reads CSASRDTENTGELFF. CDR3 sequence (DNA): TGCAGTGCTAGTAGGGATACAGAGAACACCGGGGAGCTGTTTTTT.

This clonotype was observed a few times. The chain employs TRBV28 and TRBJ2-5; no clear D gene. V shed 7 bases and J shed 5 bases, with 8 bases lying between them. Per germline, CDR1 MDHEN and CDR2 SYDVKM. The CDR3 covers 11 residues. For the CDR3, the DNA is TGTGCCAGCACGGTCGGGGAGACCCAGTACTTC. It specifies CASTVGETQYF. Based on the CDR3 plus reference TRBV28 and TRBJ2-5, the full variable domain is DVKVTQSSRYLVKRTGEKVFLECVQDMDHENMFWYRQDPGLGLRLIYFSYDVKMKEKGDIPEGYSVSREKKERFSLILESASTNQTSMYLCASTVGETQYFGPGTRLLVL.

This clonotype appeared a few times. The V and J genes are TRBV5-1 and TRBJ1-2; TRBD1 matches 9 bases. Looked up from germline, CDR1 is SGHRS and CDR2 is YFSETQ. The CDR3 consists of 12 residues. Trimming at V came to 4 bases and at J to 13 bases, leaving 8 bases not matched to a gene. The CDR3, as DNA: TGCGCCAGCAGCGCCGGGACAGGGCTCGTCACCTTC. Protein sequence: CASSAGTGLVTF.

J is TRBJ2-5 and V is TRBV12-3 or TRBV12-4; possible D gene TRBD1, 5 bases. V gave up 8 bases and J gave up 5 bases, with 15 bases separating them. The CDR3 totals 13 residues. The CDR3 loop reads CASGLGAAETQYF. In DNA form, the CDR3 reads TGTGCCAGCGGCTTAGGGGCGGCGGAGACCCAGTACTTC.